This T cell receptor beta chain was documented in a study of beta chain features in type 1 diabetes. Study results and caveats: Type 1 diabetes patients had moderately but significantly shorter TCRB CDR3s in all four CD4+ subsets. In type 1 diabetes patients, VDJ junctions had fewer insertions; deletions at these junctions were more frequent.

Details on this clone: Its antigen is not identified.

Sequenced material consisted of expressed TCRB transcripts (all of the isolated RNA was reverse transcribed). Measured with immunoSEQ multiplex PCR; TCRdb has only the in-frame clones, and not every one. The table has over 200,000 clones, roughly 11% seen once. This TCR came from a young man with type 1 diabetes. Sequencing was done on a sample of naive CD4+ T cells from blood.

The CDR3 sequence: CASSSRGRSSYEQYF. CDR3 sequence (DNA): TGTGCCAGCAGCTCCCGAGGCCGGAGCTCCTACGAGCAGTACTTC. This chain links TRBV7-8 with TRBJ2-7; no clear D gene. The CDR3 contains 15 residues. Per the germline V gene, CDR1 is SGHVS and CDR2 is FQNEAQ. Deletions cut 4 bases from V and 0 bases from J, with 13 bases between.